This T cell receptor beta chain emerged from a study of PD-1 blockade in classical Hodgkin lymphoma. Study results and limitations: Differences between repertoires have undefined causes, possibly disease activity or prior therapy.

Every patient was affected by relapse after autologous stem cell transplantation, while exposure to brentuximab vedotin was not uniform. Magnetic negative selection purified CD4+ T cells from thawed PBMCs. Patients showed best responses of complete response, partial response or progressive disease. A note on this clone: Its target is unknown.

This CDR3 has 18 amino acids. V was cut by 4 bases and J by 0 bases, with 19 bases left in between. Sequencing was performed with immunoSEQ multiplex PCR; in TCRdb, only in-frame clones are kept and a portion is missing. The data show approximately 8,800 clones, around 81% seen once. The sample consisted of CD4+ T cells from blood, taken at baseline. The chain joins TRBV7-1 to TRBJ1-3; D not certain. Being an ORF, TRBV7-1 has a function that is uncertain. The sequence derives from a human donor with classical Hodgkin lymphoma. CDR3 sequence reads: CASSLGPGQPGSGNTIYF. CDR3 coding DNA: TGTGCCAGCAGCTTGGGCCCCGGGCAGCCGGGCTCTGGAAACACCATATATTTT.